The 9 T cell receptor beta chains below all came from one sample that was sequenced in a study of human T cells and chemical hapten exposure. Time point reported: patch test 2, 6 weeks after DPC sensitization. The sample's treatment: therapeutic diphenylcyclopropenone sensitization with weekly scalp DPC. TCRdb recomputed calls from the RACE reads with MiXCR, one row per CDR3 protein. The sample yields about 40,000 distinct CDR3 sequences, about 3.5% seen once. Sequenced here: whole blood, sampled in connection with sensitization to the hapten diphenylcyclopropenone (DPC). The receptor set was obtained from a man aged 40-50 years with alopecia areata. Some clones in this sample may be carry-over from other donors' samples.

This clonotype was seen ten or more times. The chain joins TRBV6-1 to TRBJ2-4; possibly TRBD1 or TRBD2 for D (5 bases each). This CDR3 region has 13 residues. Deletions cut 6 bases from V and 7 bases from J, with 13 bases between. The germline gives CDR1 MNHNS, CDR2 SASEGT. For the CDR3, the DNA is TGTGCCAGCAGACAGGTGGAGGAGAACATTCAGTACTTC. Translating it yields CASRQVEENIQYF.

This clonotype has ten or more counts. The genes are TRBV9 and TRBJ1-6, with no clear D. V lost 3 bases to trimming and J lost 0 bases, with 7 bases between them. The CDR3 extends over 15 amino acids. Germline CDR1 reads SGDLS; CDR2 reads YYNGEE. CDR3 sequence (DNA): TGTGCCAGCAGCGGAGGAAGCTCCTATAATTCACCCCTCCACTTT. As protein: CASSGGSSYNSPLHF.

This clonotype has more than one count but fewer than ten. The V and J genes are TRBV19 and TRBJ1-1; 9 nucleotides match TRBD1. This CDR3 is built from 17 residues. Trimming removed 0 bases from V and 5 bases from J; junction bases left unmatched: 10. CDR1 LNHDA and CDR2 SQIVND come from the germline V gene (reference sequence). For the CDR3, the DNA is TGTGCCAGTAGTATAGAAGAGCCCGACAGGGGGAGGACTGAAGCTTTCTTT. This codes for CASSIEEPDRGRTEAFF.

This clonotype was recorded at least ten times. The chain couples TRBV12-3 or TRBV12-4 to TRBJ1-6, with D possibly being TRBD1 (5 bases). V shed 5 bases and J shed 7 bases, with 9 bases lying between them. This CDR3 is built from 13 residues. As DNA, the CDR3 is TGTGCCAGCAGTCGACAGAAGAATTCACCCCTCCACTTT. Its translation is CASSRQKNSPLHF.

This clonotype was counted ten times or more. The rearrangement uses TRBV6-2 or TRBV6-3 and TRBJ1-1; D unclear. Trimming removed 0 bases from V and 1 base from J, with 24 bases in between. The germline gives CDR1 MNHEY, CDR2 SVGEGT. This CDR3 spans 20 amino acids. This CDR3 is CASSYSNWARTGRKNTEAFF. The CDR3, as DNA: TGTGCCAGCAGTTACTCGAACTGGGCCCGGACCGGGCGGAAGAACACTGAAGCTTTCTTT.

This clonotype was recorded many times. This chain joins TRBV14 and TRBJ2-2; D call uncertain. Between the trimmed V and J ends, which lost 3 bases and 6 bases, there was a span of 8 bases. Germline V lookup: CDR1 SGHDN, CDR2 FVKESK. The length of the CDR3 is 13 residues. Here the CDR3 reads CASSHNWSGELFF. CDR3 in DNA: TGTGCCAGCAGCCATAATTGGTCCGGGGAGCTGTTTTTT.

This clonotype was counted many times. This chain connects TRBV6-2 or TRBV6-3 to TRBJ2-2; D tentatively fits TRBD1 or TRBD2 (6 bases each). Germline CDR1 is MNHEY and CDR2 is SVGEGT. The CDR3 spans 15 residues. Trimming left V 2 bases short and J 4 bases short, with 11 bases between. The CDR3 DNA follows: TGTGCCAGCAGTTACGTGGGGGGCCCCACCGGGGAGCTGTTTTTT. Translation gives CASSYVGGPTGELFF.

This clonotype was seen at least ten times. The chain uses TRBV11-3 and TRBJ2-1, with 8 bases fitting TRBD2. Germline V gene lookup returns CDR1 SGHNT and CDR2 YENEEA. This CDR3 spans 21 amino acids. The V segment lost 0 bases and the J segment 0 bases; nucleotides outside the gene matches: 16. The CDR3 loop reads CASSLDRRGRPSPSSYNEQFF. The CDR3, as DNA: TGTGCCAGCAGCTTAGATCGGCGCGGGAGGCCATCTCCCAGCTCCTACAATGAGCAGTTCTTC.

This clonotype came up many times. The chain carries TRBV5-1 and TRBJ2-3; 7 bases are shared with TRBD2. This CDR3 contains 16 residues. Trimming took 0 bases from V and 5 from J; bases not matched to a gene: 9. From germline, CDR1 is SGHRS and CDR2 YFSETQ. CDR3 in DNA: TGCGCCAGCAGCTTGGGAGGACTAGAGGCTAAAGATACGCAGTATTTT. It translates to CASSLGGLEAKDTQYF.